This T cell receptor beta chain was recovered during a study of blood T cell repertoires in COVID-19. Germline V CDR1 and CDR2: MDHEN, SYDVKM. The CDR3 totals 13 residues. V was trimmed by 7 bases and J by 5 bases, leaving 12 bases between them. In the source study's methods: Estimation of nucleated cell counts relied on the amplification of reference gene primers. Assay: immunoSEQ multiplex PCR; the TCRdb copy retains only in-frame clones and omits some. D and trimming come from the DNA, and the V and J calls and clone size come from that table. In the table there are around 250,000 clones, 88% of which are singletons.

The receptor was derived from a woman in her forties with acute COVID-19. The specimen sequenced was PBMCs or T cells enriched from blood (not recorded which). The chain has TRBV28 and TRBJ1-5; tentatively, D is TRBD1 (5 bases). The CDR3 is CASIMGGDQPQHF. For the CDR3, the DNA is TGTGCCAGCATCATGGGGGGGGATCAGCCCCAGCATTTT. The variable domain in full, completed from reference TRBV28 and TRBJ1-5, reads DVKVTQSSRYLVKRTGEKVFLECVQDMDHENMFWYRQDPGLGLRLIYFSYDVKMKEKGDIPEGYSVSREKKERFSLILESASTNQTSMYLCASIMGGDQPQHFGDGTRLSIL.